The clone carrying this T cell receptor beta chain was seen a handful of times. This sample was included in a study of blood T cell repertoires in COVID-19. V shed 2 bases and J 10 bases; nucleotides not matched to a gene: 16. Germline-derived CDR1 and CDR2 are SGHNT and YYREEE (reference sequence). The CDR3 spans 18 residues. Some clones are missing from TCRdb's copy, which holds only in-frame ones; the method was immunoSEQ multiplex PCR. Found here are 150,000 to 200,000 clones, just under 85% of them singletons; the top ten hold about 0.91%. The receptor was isolated from a man aged 60-69 years with COVID-19, enrolled during active disease. The chain joins TRBV5-4 to TRBJ1-6, with 9 nucleotides matching TRBD1. The specimen sequenced was peripheral blood. CDR3 protein: CASSFIIGQGRLGSPLHF. The CDR3 nucleotides read TGTGCCAGCAGCTTTATTATAGGACAGGGGAGATTAGGGTCACCCCTCCACTTT.